This T cell receptor (beta chain) was captured in a study of T cells in Graves' hyperthyroidism and ophthalmopathy. There are 15 residues in the CDR3. J was trimmed by 5 bases and V by 3 bases; bases with no gene match: 11. Germline V lookup: CDR1 DFQATT, CDR2 SNEGSKA (reference sequence). This clonotype was counted a single time. RNA transcripts were the template for amplifying TCR beta CDR3 regions. HTBI primers drove first-round RT-PCR of the TCR CDR3. In TCRdb, the multiplex PCR reads were re-called with MiXCR into one record per CDR3 protein. Among more than 300,000 distinct CDR3 sequences listed, roughly 17% were seen once.

The specimen was blood. The chain employs TRBV20-1 and TRBJ2-7, with 9 bases matching TRBD2. The sequence derives from a woman between 25 and 40 years old with Graves' hyperthyroidism that later progressed to Graves' ophthalmopathy. The CDR3 protein is CSASISGRSAHEQYF. CDR3 DNA: TGCAGTGCTAGCATAAGCGGGAGGTCGGCCCACGAGCAGTACTTC.